Sequencing of this T cell receptor (beta chain) was carried out in a study of blood T cell repertoires in COVID-19. Study-level background: COVID-19 samples, acute and convalescent, were from the United States, Italy and Spain. Nucleic acid was either cDNA or gDNA, and it came from T cells, B-cell-depleted T cells, or PBMCs.

The CDR3 runs 14 residues. Trimming removed 0 bases from V and 4 bases from J, with 10 bases in between. CDR1 and CDR2 from the germline V gene are SGHNT and YYREEE (reference sequence). Original processing methods: It was from reference gene primer amplification that nucleated cell counts were estimated. Clones were sequenced by immunoSEQ multiplex PCR, and TCRdb holds only the in-frame ones, with some missing. The V and J calls and the clone size are those of that table, but D and trimming were determined from the DNA. The profile shows about 210,000 clones, less than 90% of them singletons. This receptor was identified in a middle-aged man with acute or convalescent COVID-19. The sample was peripheral blood. The rearrangement uses TRBV5-4 and TRBJ2-5; no reliable D call. CDR3 residues: CASSLEDGGETQYF. DNA for the CDR3: TGTGCCAGCAGCTTGGAAGACGGCGGAGAGACCCAGTACTTC.